A selection of T cell receptor beta chains follows, all from one sample in a study of blood T cell repertoires in COVID-19. Profiled with immunoSEQ multiplex PCR; TCRdb holds only in-frame clones, not every one. Counted here are around 80,000 clones, around three quarters occurring once; the ten biggest clones make up approximately 4.6%. Sequences were obtained from peripheral blood. The source of these receptors is a woman in her 70s with acute or convalescent COVID-19. Both conserved end residues are part of each CDR3. Each record gives: J gene, V gene, CDR3 length, CDR3 protein.

TRBJ1-5 | TRBV19 | 17 | CASSPRPGTQSNQPQHF
TRBJ2-7 | TRBV18 | 13 | CASSPRSSYEQYF
TRBJ1-1 | TRBV5-1 | 15 | CASGQGSGGYTEAFF
TRBJ1-1 | TRBV6-2/TRBV6-3 | 13 | CASSYFSLNEAFF
TRBJ2-2 | TRBV7-8 | 17 | CASSRVSGLAGTGELFF
TRBJ1-4 | TRBV19 | 15 | CASSIWDSRSEKLFF
TRBJ2-1 | TRBV10-2 | 14 | CASSLAGGRNEQFF
TRBJ2-5 | TRBV7-9 | 15 | CASSLTSGGAETQYF
TRBJ2-7 | TRBV6-5 | 15 | CASSYTDTRSSEQYF
TRBJ1-2 | TRBV19 | 14 | CASTQTGGHGGYTF
TRBJ2-7 | TRBV11-1 | 12 | CASSLDRDEQYF
TRBJ2-5 | TRBV7-9 | 17 | CASSLGVSAGAQETQYF
TRBJ2-2 | TRBV7-6 | 16 | CASSPRSGGNTGELFF
TRBJ2-1 | TRBV19 | 15 | CASSGGTSGGPRQFF
TRBJ1-1 | TRBV5-1 | 14 | CASSWDRENTEAFF
TRBJ1-1 | TRBV5-4 | 16 | CASSLGSGMMNTEAFF
TRBJ1-5 | TRBV7-2 | 16 | CASSPGGGGTYQPQHF
TRBJ1-2 | TRBV4-3 | 16 | CASSPTAGAGYYGYTF
TRBJ1-2 | TRBV6-2/TRBV6-3 | 15 | CASSYTEQGIYGYTF
TRBJ1-2 | TRBV9 | 15 | CASSPTRDGNYGYTF
TRBJ1-1 | TRBV7-2 | 14 | CASSLVGGGTEAFF
TRBJ1-5 | TRBV5-8 | 11 | CASSWAADQHF
TRBJ2-7 | TRBV3-1/TRBV3-2 | 17 | CASSQTVRREFSYEQYF
TRBJ1-2 | TRBV19 | 16 | CASSVAGTGVNYGYTF
TRBJ1-5 | TRBV11-2 | 15 | CASSLSGVGNQPQHF
TRBJ2-7 | TRBV5-4 | 15 | CASSLGTSEVYEQYF
TRBJ2-3 | TRBV24-1 | 14 | CATSDRGAQDTQYF